Below are 11 T cell receptor beta chains sequenced from a single sample in a study of blood T cell repertoires in COVID-19. Assay: immunoSEQ multiplex PCR; the TCRdb copy retains only in-frame clones and omits some. The table lists 200,000 to 250,000 clones, around 84% of them singletons, with around 6.5% in the top ten. Sequencing was done on a sample of PBMCs or T cells enriched from blood (not recorded which). The receptors come from a woman aged 40 to 50 who had recovered from COVID-19.

The gene calls are TRBV14 and TRBJ2-7; 10 nucleotides agree with TRBD2. The CDR3 is made up of 15 amino acids. Looked up from germline, CDR1 is SGHDN and CDR2 is FVKESK. With V trimmed by 5 bases and J by 2 bases, 6 bases remained unmatched. The CDR3 nucleotides read TGTGCCAGCAGCTTAACCAGCGGGAGGGCCTACGAGCAGTACTTC. Protein product: CASSLTSGRAYEQYF.

This chain links TRBV9 with TRBJ1-1, with 9 bases aligning to TRBD1. The CDR3 has 14 residues. Germline V lookup: CDR1 SGDLS, CDR2 YYNGEE. V trimming: 4 bases; J trimming: 6 bases; junction bases outside the gene matches: 7. The CDR3 nucleotides read TGTGCCAGCAGCTTCGAAGGGGACAGGGCTGAAGCTTTCTTT. The encoded protein is CASSFEGDRAEAFF.

The chain carries TRBV24-1 and TRBJ2-4; TRBD1 is a possible D gene (6 bases). Germline lookup yields CDR1 KGHDR and CDR2 SFDVKD. CDR3 size: 17 residues. The germline V and J ends were trimmed by 4 bases and 0 bases, with 15 bases remaining between them. CDR3 sequence: CATSDPLGTLAKNIQYF. CDR3 DNA sequence: TGTGCCACCAGTGACCCCTTAGGGACACTAGCCAAAAACATTCAGTACTTC.

The rearrangement joins TRBV7-8 to TRBJ2-2; maybe TRBD2 (6 bases). Germline CDR1 is SGHVS and CDR2 is FQNEAQ. The ends were cut back, 1 base at V and 1 base at J, with 10 bases in the middle. The CDR3 loop spans 16 amino acids. The CDR3, as DNA: TGTGCCAGCAGCTTAGTCGGGCGGGGGAACACCGGGGAGCTGTTTTTT. Its translation is CASSLVGRGNTGELFF.

The genes are TRBV4-1 and TRBJ2-7, with D possibly matching TRBD2 (6 bases). Trimming took off 0 bases at V and 7 bases at J, with 13 bases between the two ends. Germline-derived CDR1 and CDR2 are MGHRA and YSYEKL. This CDR3 has 14 residues. For the CDR3, the DNA is TGCGCCAGCAGCCAAGAGCAGGGCGGGAAAGAGCAGTACTTC. Amino acids: CASSQEQGGKEQYF.

The V gene is TRBV19, the J gene TRBJ2-2, with 9 bases lining up with TRBD2. The CDR3 runs to 16 residues. Germline V lookup: CDR1 LNHDA, CDR2 SQIVND (reference sequence). Germline trimming cut 7 bases from V and 4 bases from J; bases unmatched to any gene: 10. The CDR3 is CASTPPGLAGTGELFF. The CDR3 DNA reads TGTGCCAGTACCCCCCCGGGACTAGCTGGCACCGGGGAGCTGTTTTTT.

The chain joins TRBV7-9 to TRBJ2-1; TRBD2 matches at 7 bases. The CDR3 sequence is 15 residues long. Germline-derived CDR1 and CDR2 are SEHNR and FQNEAQ (reference sequence). V was pared by 4 bases and J by 5 bases, with 8 bases of the junction left unmatched. CDR3 sequence reads: CASSSGLAGDNEQFF. CDR3 coding DNA: TGTGCCAGCAGCTCGGGATTGGCGGGAGACAATGAGCAGTTCTTC. The whole variable domain, filled in from reference TRBV7-9 and TRBJ2-1, reads DTGVSQNPRHKITKRGQNVTFRCDPISEHNRLYWYRQTLGQGPEFLTYFQNEAQLEKSRLLSDRFSAERPKGSFSTLEIQRTEQGDSAMYLCASSSGLAGDNEQFFGPGTRLTVL.

The CDR3, as DNA: TGCGCCAGCAGTTCGACAGGGACAGATACGCAGTATTTT. Encoded protein: CASSSTGTDTQYF. The chain employs TRBV5-1 and TRBJ2-3; TRBD1 matches 7 bases. Trimming cost V 5 bases and J 3 bases; bases outside gene matches: 3. The CDR3 has 13 residues. In germline, CDR1 is SGHRS, CDR2 YFSETQ.

This chain links TRBV28 with TRBJ1-2, with unresolved D. Trimming stripped 3 bases from V and 6 bases from J, with 5 bases between. Germline V gene data show CDR1 as MDHEN and CDR2 as SYDVKM. This CDR3 region has 11 residues. CDR3 protein: CASSLRDGYTF. Here the CDR3 DNA reads TGTGCCAGCAGTTTGAGAGATGGCTACACCTTC.

This clone was seen only a few times. The chain employs TRBV6-6 and TRBJ2-2; 9 bases are a match to TRBD2. V was clipped by 5 bases and J by 2 bases; unmatched bases: 6. CDR1 and CDR2 (germline): MNHNY, SVGAGI (reference sequence). This CDR3 has 16 amino acids. CDR3 DNA: TGTGCCAGCAGTCTTCCGGGACTAGCTAACACCGGGGAGCTGTTTTTT. This gives the protein CASSLPGLANTGELFF.

The rearrangement joins TRBV27 to TRBJ2-7; TRBD2 matches at 16 bases. After removal of 6 bases from V and 5 bases from J, the junction contained 4 bases not matched to a gene. CDR1 MNHEY and CDR2 SMNVEV come from the germline V gene (reference sequence). This CDR3 is 15 amino acids long. As DNA, the CDR3 is TGTGCCAGCAGGGGACTAGCGGGAGGGATTCACGAGCAGTACTTC. It codes for CASRGLAGGIHEQYF.